This is a list of T cell receptor beta chains from one sample in a study of T cell repertoires in cytomegalovirus infection. TCRdb fed the reads into MiXCR, producing one record per CDR3 protein. The sample holds about 500,000 distinct CDR3 sequences; 33% are singletons and the top ten take about 17%. No cognate antigen is known for these TCRs. The sample in question was cultured PBMCs, obtained from culture after CMV antigen stimulation. Receptor source: a human donor in good health (CMV status not recorded). Some clones in this sample may be carry-over from other donors' samples. Each CDR3 is given with its conserved first and last residue. The D gene is left open where the match is weak. Not every row has a clone size; where given, it reads once, few, many or a size class.

cdr3_length	v_call	j_call	clone_size	d_call	cdr3_aa	cdr3_nt
15	TRBV28	TRBJ2-7	-	TRBD2	CASSLGTSVGDEQYF	TGTGCCAGCAGTCTCGGGACTAGCGTGGGCGACGAGCAGTACTTC
16	TRBV19	TRBJ2-2	-	TRBD2	CASSPWTSGSTGELFF	TGTGCCAGTAGTCCTTGGACTAGCGGGTCCACCGGGGAGCTGTTTTTT
16	TRBV10-1	TRBJ2-1	few	TRBD2	CASSRVAGGSYNEQFF	TGCGCCAGCAGTAGGGTAGCGGGGGGTTCCTACAATGAGCAGTTCTTC
13	TRBV5-5	TRBJ1-2	-	-	CASSHRVDYGYTF	TGTGCCAGCAGCCACAGGGTCGACTATGGCTACACCTTC
13	TRBV12-3/TRBV12-4	TRBJ2-1	-	-	CASSWSRDNEQFF	TGTGCCAGCAGTTGGAGCCGAGACAATGAGCAGTTCTTC
15	TRBV29-1	TRBJ1-2	few	-	CSVAGRLESNYGYTF	TGCAGCGTTGCGGGACGCTTGGAGAGTAACTATGGCTACACCTTC
15	TRBV7-2	TRBJ2-3	-	TRBD2	CASSPWASGTDTQYF	TGTGCCAGCAGCCCCTGGGCTAGCGGAACAGATACGCAGTATTTT
15	TRBV3-1	TRBJ1-1	-	-	CASSQDLAGNTEAFF	TGTGCCAGCAGCCAAGATTTGGCAGGGAACACTGAAGCTTTCTTT
13	TRBV7-6	TRBJ1-1	-	-	CASSLRENSEACF	TGTGCCAGCAGCTTGAGAGAAAACTCTGAAGCTTGCTTT
14	TRBV27	TRBJ1-2	-	-	CASSLRSGLRGYTF	TGTGCCAGCAGCCTCCGGTCAGGGTTACGCGGCTACACCTTC
18	TRBV7-9	TRBJ1-4	-	-	CASSLAAAGDGYNEKLFF	TGTGCCAGCAGCTTAGCGGCGGCAGGGGACGGTTATAATGAAAAACTGTTTTTT
17	TRBV7-6	TRBJ2-3	many	TRBD2	CASSPWTSGDLTDTQYF	TGTGCCAGCAGCCCCTGGACTAGCGGGGACCTGACAGATACGCAGTATTTT
13	TRBV12-3/TRBV12-4	TRBJ2-4	few	-	CASSSTGRDIQYF	TGTGCCAGCAGTTCGACAGGGAGGGACATTCAGTACTTC
14	TRBV7-9	TRBJ1-1	-	-	CASSQDGDGAEAFF	TGTGCCAGCAGCCAAGACGGGGATGGGGCTGAAGCTTTCTTT
17	TRBV6-1	TRBJ1-3	-	-	CASSLFPTEDSGNTIYF	TGTGCCAGCAGTCTCTTTCCGACGGAGGACTCTGGAAACACCATATATTTT
15	TRBV12-3/TRBV12-4	TRBJ2-5	few	-	CASSAGRQIQETQYF	TGTGCCAGCAGTGCCGGGCGACAGATCCAAGAGACCCAGTACTTC
13	TRBV10-3	TRBJ2-7	once	-	CAISGTASYEQYF	TGTGCCATCAGTGGGACGGCCTCCTACGAGCAGTACTTC
17	TRBV4-3	TRBJ2-1	few	TRBD2	CASSQDSLAATYNEQFF	TGCGCCAGCAGCCAAGATTCACTAGCGGCAACCTACAATGAGCAGTTCTTC
16	TRBV4-2	TRBJ2-6	-	TRBD2	CASSLREGSGANVLTF	TGTGCCAGCAGCCTTCGGGAGGGGTCTGGGGCCAACGTCCTGACTTTC
16	TRBV19	TRBJ2-3	-	-	CASTALLVTHTDTQYF	TGTGCCAGCACTGCCCTATTGGTAACACACACAGATACGCAGTATTTT
13	TRBV9	TRBJ2-1	-	-	CASSEIGLREQFF	TGTGCCAGCAGTGAGATTGGGTTGCGTGAGCAGTTCTTC
16	TRBV7-8	TRBJ2-5	many	-	CASSFGGRGRAETQYF	TGTGCCAGCAGCTTTGGGGGGCGGGGGCGAGCGGAGACCCAGTACTTC
13	TRBV7-2	TRBJ2-5	many	-	CASSMGGEGPQYF	TGTGCCAGCAGCATGGGAGGAGAGGGACCCCAGTACTTC
14	TRBV18	TRBJ2-4	-	TRBD1	CASSPRTGEHIQYF	TGTGCCAGCTCACCACGGACAGGGGAACACATTCAGTACTTC
15	TRBV11-2	TRBJ1-2	-	TRBD1	CASSLRPGGETGYTF	TGTGCCAGCAGCTTAAGGCCAGGGGGCGAAACGGGCTACACCTTC
12	TRBV7-2	TRBJ2-1	-	-	CASSRTKNEQFF	TGTGCCAGCAGTCGGACGAAAAATGAGCAGTTCTTC
15	TRBV9	TRBJ1-5	-	-	CASSVEGRGDQPQHF	TGTGCCAGCAGCGTAGAGGGCAGGGGCGATCAGCCCCAGCATTTT
15	TRBV6-5	TRBJ2-1	-	TRBD1	CASSSDRALNNEQFF	TGTGCCAGCAGTTCTGACAGGGCTTTAAACAATGAGCAGTTCTTC